Listed below are T cell receptor beta chains from one sample, sequenced in a study of shared clonotypes between healthy human individuals. Assay used: immunoSEQ multiplex PCR; TCRdb lists only in-frame clones, some missing. The repertoire holds around 600,000 clones, with 95% to 98% as singletons. Sequencing was done on a sample of naive CD8+ T cells sorted from blood. All receptors derive from a young man in good health. CDR3s include the opening cysteine and the closing phenylalanine or tryptophan. Each record gives: D gene, V gene, J gene, CDR3 protein. D genes are given only for firm matches.

.	TRBV7-9	TRBJ2-1	CASSLGRGEQFF
TRBD2	TRBV7-9	TRBJ2-3	CASSSQREVIDTQYF
.	TRBV30	TRBJ1-3	CAWSGERVGNTIYF
TRBD1	TRBV7-9	TRBJ2-7	CASSSPMDRDQAEQYF
.	TRBV29-1	TRBJ2-7	CSVRSGYEQYF
.	TRBV6-1	TRBJ2-1	CADPKSRDDYNEQFF
.	TRBV7-2	TRBJ1-5	CASSLRGQPQHF
.	TRBV2	TRBJ2-5	CASSGLGKRETQYF
.	TRBV7-6	TRBJ1-2	CASSLGAGDYGYTF
.	TRBV29-1	TRBJ1-1	CSVKRGGGPEAFF
.	TRBV9	TRBJ1-2	CASSVSGRPAGNYGYTF
.	TRBV9	TRBJ2-1	CASSSPPGNEQFF
.	TRBV7-2	TRBJ2-6	CASSPGANVLTF
.	TRBV6-6	TRBJ2-2	CASSYSSSFPTGELFF
TRBD2	TRBV11-2	TRBJ2-1	CASSFGVQRGYNEQFF
TRBD1	TRBV11-2	TRBJ2-7	CASSLRGDRAGEQYF
.	TRBV7-9	TRBJ1-5	CASSIQGDQPQHF